Below, 18 T cell receptor beta chains from the same sample are listed, as sequenced in a study of blood T cell repertoires in COVID-19 (dated by TCRdb to between 2020 and 2021). The protocol used for the library was the immunoSEQ multiplex PCR assay. In its TCRdb copy, this immuneACCESS table keeps in-frame sequences only and misses some clones. Where compared with another copy, unresolved V genes explain less than half of these, and the others have no known cause. The sample records fewer than 350,000 clones, about 85% of which are singletons. The ten largest clones add up to roughly 2.7% of the sample. The sample was PBMCs or T cells enriched from blood (not recorded which). All receptors derive from a woman in her fifties or sixties who had recovered from COVID-19.

The chain couples TRBV29-1 to TRBJ2-1; 11 positions match TRBD2. The germline gives CDR1 SQVTM, CDR2 ANQGSEA. The CDR3 length is 14 residues. V lost 7 bases and J lost 8; bases outside the gene matches: 10. In nucleotides, the CDR3 is TGCAGCGGAGATAGCGGGAGGGCGTTTGATGAGCAGTTCTTC. Amino acid sequence: CSGDSGRAFDEQFF.

J is TRBJ2-2 and V is TRBV23-1; TRBD1 matches at 9 bases. TRBV23-1 is an ORF, and what it does is uncertain. This CDR3 is 17 amino acids long. V was pared by 4 bases and J by 4 bases, with 10 bases of the junction left unmatched. The CDR3 spells CASSLPDRGAGTGELFF. The CDR3 region has the DNA TGCGCCAGCAGTCTTCCGGACAGGGGAGCGGGCACCGGGGAGCTGTTTTTT.

As concerns this clone: The sample contains more than one DNA sequence encoding this CDR3. CDR3 region: CASSYTGQGQPQHF. In DNA form, the CDR3 reads TGTGCCAGCAGTTACACAGGGCAGGGCCAGCCCCAGCATTTT. The chain is built from TRBV6-5 and TRBJ1-5; perhaps TRBD1 as D (6 bases). The CDR3 has 14 residues. The germline CDR1 and CDR2 sequences are MNHEY and SVGAGI. The V gene lost 2 bases and the J gene lost 7 bases, with 12 bases spanning the gap.

The V gene is TRBV19, the J gene TRBJ1-5; a possible D gene is TRBD1 (5 bases). CDR3 length: 15 amino acids. Trimming took off 6 bases at V and 0 bases at J, with 12 bases between the two ends. Germline CDR1 reads LNHDA; CDR2 reads SQIVND (reference sequence). DNA for the CDR3: TGTGCCAGTAGCGGGGGGGTTGCTAGCAATCAGCCCCAGCATTTT. This sequence encodes CASSGGVASNQPQHF.

The rearrangement joins TRBV5-1 to TRBJ2-7; 7 bases match TRBD2. This CDR3 region has 14 residues. Germline assignment: CDR1 SGHRS and CDR2 YFSETQ. Trimming cost V 0 bases and J 2 bases; bases outside gene matches: 2. Written as DNA, the CDR3 is TGCGCCAGCAGCTTGGTGGGAGGGACCTACGAGCAGTACTTC. Its translation is CASSLVGGTYEQYF.

The chain is built from TRBV7-2 and TRBJ2-7; 11 nucleotides agree with TRBD2. Germline V CDR1 and CDR2: SGHTA, FQGNSA. Trimming removed 5 bases from V and 6 bases from J; junction bases left unmatched: 15. The CDR3 sequence is 17 residues long. The CDR3 nucleotides read TGTGCCAGCAGCGACCCACCACTAGCGGGAGTATCTAGCGAGCAGTACTTC. Protein product: CASSDPPLAGVSSEQYF.

The chain couples TRBV28 to TRBJ1-6; a weak D match, TRBD1 (6 bases). CDR3 length: 16 amino acids. CDR1 MDHEN and CDR2 SYDVKM come from the germline V gene. V shed 5 bases and J shed 5 bases, with 16 bases lying between them. The CDR3 here is CASSPEGRGNNSPLHF. The CDR3 region has the DNA TGTGCCAGCAGTCCCGAGGGGAGGGGGAATAATTCACCCCTCCACTTT.

In the case of this clone: Other DNA sequences from this sample encode an identical CDR3 as well. The V gene is TRBV2, the J gene TRBJ2-3; D perhaps matches TRBD1 (5 bases). Germline loops: CDR1 SNHLY, CDR2 FYNNEI. The CDR3 spans 15 residues. Between the trimmed V and J ends, which lost 3 bases and 0 bases, there was a span of 10 bases. The CDR3 coding sequence is TGTGCCAGCAGTGAGCGGCAGGGAAGCACAGATACGCAGTATTTT. Translating it yields CASSERQGSTDTQYF.

The rearrangement uses TRBV29-1 and TRBJ1-2, with 9 bases lining up with TRBD1. CDR1 SQVTM and CDR2 ANQGSEA come from the germline V gene. V was clipped by 6 bases and J by 6 bases; unmatched bases: 5. CDR3 size: 12 residues. The CDR3 is CSVGRTGDGYTF. CDR3 DNA sequence: TGCAGCGTAGGGCGGACAGGGGATGGCTACACCTTC.

The chain uses TRBV10-3 and TRBJ1-3, with D perhaps TRBD1 (5 bases). Trimming cost V 8 bases and J 2 bases, with 13 bases left between them. The CDR3 has 14 residues. From germline, CDR1 is ENHRY and CDR2 SYGVKD. CDR3 loop: CAIGQGAAGNTIYF. CDR3 DNA sequence: TGTGCCATCGGACAAGGAGCAGCTGGAAACACCATATATTTT.

The gene calls are TRBV5-1 and TRBJ2-3; 7 nucleotides line up with TRBD1. The junction had 5 bases not matched to a gene; V was cut back by 4 bases and J by 3 bases. CDR3 length: 14 amino acids. CDR1 and CDR2 (germline): SGHRS, YFSETQ. CDR3 sequence: CASSTGDGTDTQYF. Written as DNA, the CDR3 is TGCGCCAGCAGCACAGGGGACGGTACAGATACGCAGTATTTT.

The chain has TRBV5-1 and TRBJ2-2; tentative D call: TRBD1 (6 bases). V lost 2 bases and J 3 bases, leaving 14 bases between the germline ends. Germline CDR1 is SGHRS and CDR2 is YFSETQ. This CDR3 is built from 16 residues. The CDR3 DNA reads TGCGCCAGCAGCTTTTGGGTCCCAGGGGACACCGGGGAGCTGTTTTTT. Amino acid sequence: CASSFWVPGDTGELFF. Using reference TRBV5-1 and TRBJ2-2 for the parts outside the CDR3, the full variable domain is KAGVTQTPRYLIKTRGQQVTLSCSPISGHRSVSWYQQTPGQGLQFLFEYFSETQRNKGNFPGRFSGRQFSNSRSEMNVSTLELGDSALYLCASSFWVPGDTGELFFGEGSRLTVL.

This clone was counted a single time. The V and J genes are TRBV27 and TRBJ1-5; tentative D call: TRBD1 (6 bases). This CDR3 region has 14 residues. CDR1 and CDR2 (germline): MNHEY, SMNVEV (reference sequence). With 2 bases removed from V and 4 bases from J, the gap between germline ends came to 9 bases. The CDR3 region is CASSLNRANQPQHF. The CDR3 nucleotides read TGTGCCAGCAGTTTAAACAGGGCGAATCAGCCCCAGCATTTT.

The rearrangement uses TRBV18 and TRBJ1-5, with D possibly matching TRBD1 (6 bases). The CDR3 has 14 amino acids. Trimming left V 3 bases short and J 5 bases short, with 11 bases between. The V gene's germline CDR1 is KGHSH and CDR2 LQKENI. The CDR3 bases are TGTGCCAGCTCACCGGACAGCGGGGATCAGCCCCAGCATTTT. It encodes CASSPDSGDQPQHF.

The rearrangement joins TRBV10-2 to TRBJ1-4; D gene uncertain. CDR3 length: 15 amino acids. Trimming took off 7 bases at V and 0 bases at J, with 12 bases between the two ends. Germline V gene data show CDR1 as WSHSY and CDR2 as SAAADI. The DNA of the CDR3 is TGCGCCAGCACCTCGGACGGGGCAACTAATGAAAAACTGTTTTTT. The encoded protein is CASTSDGATNEKLFF.

This clone has a handful of counts. The J gene is TRBJ2-5, the V gene TRBV28, with a tentative D call TRBD1 (6 bases). Trimming took off 4 bases at V and 1 base at J, with 16 bases between the two ends. Germline assignment: CDR1 MDHEN and CDR2 SYDVKM. The CDR3 is 16 amino acids. The CDR3 sequence: CASSYIRTVAQETQYF. CDR3 bases: TGTGCCAGCAGTTACATAAGGACAGTCGCCCAAGAGACCCAGTACTTC.

The chain couples TRBV18 to TRBJ2-5; 8 bases map to TRBD1. The CDR3 extends over 16 amino acids. V lost 3 bases to trimming and J lost 4 bases; unmatched junction nucleotides: 10. Germline-derived CDR1 and CDR2 are KGHSH and LQKENI. CDR3: CASSPTRTGNGETQYF. In DNA form, the CDR3 reads TGTGCCAGCTCACCTACCCGGACAGGGAATGGAGAGACCCAGTACTTC. Based on the CDR3 plus reference TRBV18 and TRBJ2-5, the full variable domain is NAGVMQNPRHLVRRRGQEARLRCSPMKGHSHVYWYRQLPEEGLKFMVYLQKENIIDESGMPKERFSAEFPKEGPSILRIQQVVRGDSAAYFCASSPTRTGNGETQYFGPGTRLLVL.

V and J are TRBV27 and TRBJ2-5, with D possibly TRBD1 on 5 matching bases. V dropped 4 bases and J dropped 2 bases, with 11 bases sitting between them. The V gene's germline CDR1 is MNHEY and CDR2 SMNVEV (reference sequence). The CDR3 length is 14 residues. The CDR3: CASSSRTIQETQYF. In nucleotides, the CDR3 is TGTGCCAGCAGTTCCCGGACAATTCAAGAGACCCAGTACTTC.